The 15 T cell receptor beta chains in this list originate from one sample, sequenced in a study of shared clonotypes between healthy human individuals. Clones were read by immunoSEQ multiplex PCR, and TCRdb kept only the in-frame ones, dropping some. The sample consists of millions of clones, over 85% of them appearing once. Sequences were obtained from naive CD4+ T cells sorted from blood. Sample subset: CD45RA+ positively selected. Receptors were obtained from a man between 18 and 35 years old in good health.

This chain links TRBV5-1 with TRBJ2-7, with 7 bases lining up with TRBD2. Germline values: CDR1 SGHRS, CDR2 YFSETQ. V shed 1 base and J 1 base; nucleotides not matched to a gene: 11. The CDR3 has 17 residues. The CDR3 sequence: CASSLPPGGPTSYEQYF. As DNA, the CDR3 is TGCGCCAGCAGCTTGCCCCCGGGAGGACCGACGTCCTACGAGCAGTACTTC.

Note on this clone: Within the sample, other DNA sequences also encode this same CDR3. The V and J genes are TRBV29-1 and TRBJ2-1; TRBD1 agrees at 8 bases. V gave up 4 bases and J gave up 4 bases; unmatched junction bases: 0. Germline CDR1 and CDR2: SQVTM and ANQGSEA. The CDR3 has 12 residues. For the CDR3, the DNA is TGCAGCGTTGGACAGGGGTACAATGAGCAGTTCTTC. Encoded protein: CSVGQGYNEQFF.

The rearrangement joins TRBV6-5 to TRBJ2-7; no firm D call. The CDR3 contains 11 residues. V shed 7 bases and J shed 4 bases, with 8 bases lying between them. The germline V gene has CDR1 MNHEY and CDR2 SVGAGI. CDR3 loop: CASTGRYEQYF. In nucleotides, the CDR3 is TGTGCCAGCACCGGAAGATACGAGCAGTACTTC.

The J gene is TRBJ2-5, the V gene TRBV30; D may correspond to TRBD1 or TRBD2 (6 bases each). This CDR3 has 13 amino acids. V lost 2 bases and J lost 1, with 8 bases in between. Germline CDR1 is GTSNPN and CDR2 is SVGIG (reference sequence). CDR3 in DNA: TGTGCCTGGAGTTCGGGGGCCCAAGAGACCCAGTACTTC. This encodes CAWSSGAQETQYF.

This chain uses TRBV20-1 with TRBJ2-7; perhaps D is TRBD1 or TRBD2 (5 bases each). The CDR3 is made up of 11 amino acids. CDR1 and CDR2 (germline): DFQATT, SNEGSKA (reference sequence). The V end lost 5 bases, the J end lost 6 bases, and 11 bases lay between the germline ends. The CDR3 loop reads CSAGDPAEQYF. The CDR3, as DNA: TGCAGTGCTGGGGACCCGGCCGAGCAGTACTTC.

The count of this clone is one. The chain has TRBV19 and TRBJ1-4, with D possibly TRBD1 on 5 matching bases. The CDR3 has 14 amino acids. The V end was cut by 9 bases, the J end by 5 bases, with 16 bases between. Germline loops: CDR1 LNHDA, CDR2 SQIVND (reference sequence). This chain's CDR3 is CASQTLGENEKLFF. DNA for the CDR3: TGTGCCAGCCAGACACTGGGGGAAAATGAAAAACTGTTTTTT.

This sequence joins TRBV5-1 and TRBJ2-3, with D perhaps TRBD1 (5 bases). Trimming pared 0 bases from V and 3 bases from J, leaving 11 bases between. Germline V CDR1 and CDR2: SGHRS, YFSETQ. The length of the CDR3 is 15 residues. The CDR3 loop reads CASSLVGARTDTQYF. The DNA of the CDR3 is TGCGCCAGCAGCTTGGTAGGGGCTAGGACAGATACGCAGTATTTT.

The chain is built from TRBV7-8 and TRBJ1-1; 7 bases match TRBD1. The CDR3 contains 16 residues. Looked up from germline, CDR1 is SGHVS and CDR2 is FQNEAQ. J lost 9 bases, V lost 3 bases, and 16 bases had no gene match. Written as DNA, the CDR3 is TGTGCCAGCAGCTTCGCCCTTCAGGGGGAACGGGGAAAAGCTTTCTTT. Protein product: CASSFALQGERGKAFF.

V and J are TRBV6-1 and TRBJ1-6, with a tentative D call TRBD1 (5 bases). Trimming removed 4 bases from V and 5 bases from J, with 15 bases in between. Looked up from germline, CDR1 is MNHNS and CDR2 is SASEGT. There are 16 residues in the CDR3. Written as DNA, the CDR3 is TGTGCCAGCAGTGCGCTATTGGGGGTAAATAATTCACCCCTCCACTTT. It is translated as CASSALLGVNNSPLHF.

The V and J genes are TRBV9 and TRBJ1-3; possibly TRBD1 for D (5 bases). CDR1 and CDR2 (germline): SGDLS, YYNGEE. Trimming removed 7 bases at V and 0 bases at J, with 14 bases between. The length of the CDR3 is 15 residues. CDR3 loop: CASQRGPSSGNTIYF. CDR3 sequence (DNA): TGTGCCAGCCAACGGGGACCCAGCTCTGGAAACACCATATATTTT. The full variable domain, with the rest looked up from reference TRBV9 and TRBJ1-3, is DSGVTQTPKHLITATGQRVTLRCSPRSGDLSVYWYQQSLDQGLQFLIQYYNGEERAKGNILERFSAQQFPDLHSELNLSSLELGDSALYFCASQRGPSSGNTIYFGEGSWLTVV.

J is TRBJ1-1 and V is TRBV5-6; D not certain. V gave up 4 bases and J gave up 0 bases, with 10 bases separating them. The CDR3 has 14 amino acids. Per the germline V gene, CDR1 is SGHDT and CDR2 is YYEEEE. The CDR3 sequence: CASSRRLLNTEAFF. The DNA of the CDR3 is TGTGCCAGCAGCAGGCGCCTATTGAACACTGAAGCTTTCTTT.

Concerning this clone itself: The sample holds other DNA sequences that translate to the same CDR3. As DNA, the CDR3 is TGTGCCAGCAGCTTAAGCAGGACCTACGAGCAGTACTTC. It is translated as CASSLSRTYEQYF. The V call is TRBV7-2, the J call TRBJ2-7; D uncertain. The CDR3 length is 13 residues. Trimming stripped 2 bases from V and 2 bases from J, with 7 bases between. CDR1 is SGHTA and CDR2 is FQGNSA in the germline V gene. The whole variable domain, filled in from reference TRBV7-2 and TRBJ2-7, reads GAGVSQSPSNKVTEKGKDVELRCDPISGHTALYWYRQSLGQGLEFLIYFQGNSAPDKSGLPSDRFSAERTGGSVSTLTIQRTQQEDSAVYLCASSLSRTYEQYFGPGTRLTVT.

The rearrangement joins TRBV20-1 to TRBJ1-4; no clear D gene. The germline V and J ends were trimmed by 6 bases and 7 bases, with 9 bases remaining between them. CDR1 DFQATT and CDR2 SNEGSKA come from the germline V gene (reference sequence). This CDR3 contains 11 residues. In DNA, the CDR3 is TGCAGTGCCCCTTACGTTGAAAAACTGTTTTTT. Translating gives CSAPYVEKLFF.

The DNA of the CDR3 is TGTGCCAGCACCCAATTCTCGGATGAGCAGTTCTTC. It encodes CASTQFSDEQFF. The genes are TRBV25-1 and TRBJ2-1; D is unclear. Trimming cost V 7 bases and J 8 bases, with 12 bases left between them. The CDR3 has 12 residues. Germline lookup yields CDR1 MGHDK and CDR2 SYGVNS. Drawing the rest from reference TRBV25-1 and TRBJ2-1, the complete variable domain is EADIYQTPRYLVIGTGKKITLECSQTMGHDKMYWYQQDPGMELHLIHYSYGVNSTEKGDLSSESTVSRIRTEHFPLTLESARPSHTSQYLCASTQFSDEQFFGPGTRLTVL.

The chain has TRBV18 and TRBJ1-5, with D tentatively TRBD1 (5 bases). Germline V gene sequence: CDR1 KGHSH, CDR2 LQKENI. The V end lost 0 bases, the J end lost 3 bases, and 12 bases lay between the germline ends. CDR3 length: 16 residues. CDR3 nucleotides: TGTGCCAGCTCACCACCCGGGCAGGGCGACAATCAGCCCCAGCATTTT. Its protein is CASSPPGQGDNQPQHF.